The clone carrying this T cell receptor beta chain was recorded once. Antigen: not known. Repertoires were generated with immunoSEQ multiplex PCR, while TCRdb's copy carries only in-frame clones and drops some. Here the sample spans about 51,000 clones, around four fifths being singletons. Germline CDR1 is PRHDT and CDR2 is FYEKMQ (reference sequence). Losses at the gene ends were 2 bases for V and 3 bases for J; bases not matched to a gene: 9. CDR3 length: 16 residues. The data are from a study of OX40 agonist ivuxolimab in advanced cancers. Study overall: Patients were treated with ivuxolimab, an agonistic anti-OX40 (CD134) antibody. Among those enrolled, mean age was about 63 years (range roughly 20 to 80) and over 70% were male. General study results and limits: Antigen specificity of clonally expanded peripheral T cells was not established. Expanded clones tended on average to be more numerous among CD8+ T cells than CD4+.

This TCR derives from an adult with an advanced solid tumor such as melanoma, head and neck, liver or kidney cancer. J is TRBJ2-7 and V is TRBV13, with 8 positions matching TRBD1. The specimen comprised CD4+ or CD8+ T cells sorted from blood, sampled in a trial of the OX40 agonist ivuxolimab. DNA for the CDR3: TGTGCCAGCAGCTTATCAGGGGGCGAGATAGGCTACGAGCAGTACTTC. Protein product: CASSLSGGEIGYEQYF.